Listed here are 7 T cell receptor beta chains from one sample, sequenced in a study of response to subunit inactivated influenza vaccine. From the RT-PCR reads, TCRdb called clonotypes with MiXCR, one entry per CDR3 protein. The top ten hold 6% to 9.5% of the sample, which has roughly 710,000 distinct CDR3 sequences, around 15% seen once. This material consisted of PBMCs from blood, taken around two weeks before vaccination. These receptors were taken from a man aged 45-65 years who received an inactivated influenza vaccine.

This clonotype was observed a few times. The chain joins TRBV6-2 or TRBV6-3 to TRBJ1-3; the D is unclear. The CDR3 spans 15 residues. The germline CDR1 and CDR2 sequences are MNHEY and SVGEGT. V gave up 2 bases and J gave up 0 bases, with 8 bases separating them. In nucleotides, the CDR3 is TGTGCCAGCAGTTACGGGCGGAGCTCTGGAAACACCATATATTTT. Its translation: CASSYGRSSGNTIYF.

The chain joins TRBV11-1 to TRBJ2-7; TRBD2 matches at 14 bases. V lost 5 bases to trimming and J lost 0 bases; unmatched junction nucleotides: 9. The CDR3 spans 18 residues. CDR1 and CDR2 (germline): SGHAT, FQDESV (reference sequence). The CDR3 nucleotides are TGTGCCAGCAGCCCCGGGACTAGCGGGGGCCCTCGCTCCTACGAGCAGTACTTC. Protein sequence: CASSPGTSGGPRSYEQYF.

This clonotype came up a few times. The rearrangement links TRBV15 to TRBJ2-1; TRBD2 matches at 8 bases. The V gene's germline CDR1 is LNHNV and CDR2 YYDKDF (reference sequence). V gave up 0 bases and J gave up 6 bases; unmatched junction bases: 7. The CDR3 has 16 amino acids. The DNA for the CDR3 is TGTGCCACCAGCAGAGACCCGCCAACTAGCGGCAATGAGCAGTTCTTC. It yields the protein CATSRDPPTSGNEQFF.

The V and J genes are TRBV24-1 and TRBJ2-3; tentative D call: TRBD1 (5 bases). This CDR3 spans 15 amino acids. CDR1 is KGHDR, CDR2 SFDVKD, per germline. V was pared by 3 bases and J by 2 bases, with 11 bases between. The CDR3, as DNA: TGTGCCACCAGTGATGGGGCAGGCCTCACAGATACGCAGTATTTT. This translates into CATSDGAGLTDTQYF.

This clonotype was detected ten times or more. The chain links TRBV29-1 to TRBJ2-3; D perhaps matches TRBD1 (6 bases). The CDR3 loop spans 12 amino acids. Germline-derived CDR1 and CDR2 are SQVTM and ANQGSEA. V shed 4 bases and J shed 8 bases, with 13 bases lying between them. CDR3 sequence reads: CSVGAGVGTQYF. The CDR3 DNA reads TGCAGCGTTGGGGCAGGGGTCGGTACGCAGTATTTT.

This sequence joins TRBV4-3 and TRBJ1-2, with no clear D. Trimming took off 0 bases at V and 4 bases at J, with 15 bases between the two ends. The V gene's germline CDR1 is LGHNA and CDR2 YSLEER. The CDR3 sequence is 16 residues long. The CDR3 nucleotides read TGCGCCAGCAGCCAAGATTGGAACCTCGGTAGCTATGGCTACACCTTC. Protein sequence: CASSQDWNLGSYGYTF.

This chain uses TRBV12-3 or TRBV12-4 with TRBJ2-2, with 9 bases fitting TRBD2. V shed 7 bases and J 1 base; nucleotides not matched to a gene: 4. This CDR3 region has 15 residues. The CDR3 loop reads CASTSSGGNTGELFF. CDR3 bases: TGTGCCAGCACCAGTAGCGGGGGGAACACCGGGGAGCTGTTTTTT.